This passage covers 24 T cell receptor beta chains from one sample sequenced in a study of T cell changes during pregnancy in multiple sclerosis. The repertoire was sequenced with immunoSEQ multiplex PCR; TCRdb's copy has only in-frame clones and lacks some. The sample consists of 24,000 or so clones, roughly 86% of them appearing once. The sequencing used CD8+ T cells from peripheral blood mononuclear cells, collected in the first trimester of pregnancy. The receptors were gathered from a female donor in good health, enrolled as a control in a pregnancy study.

The chain recombines TRBV11-2 with TRBJ2-7, with 8 bases identical to TRBD1. Germline-derived CDR1 and CDR2 are SGHAT and FQNNGV. J lost 4 bases, V lost 6 bases, and 11 bases had no gene match. The CDR3 has 15 residues. The CDR3 bases are TGTGCCAGCAGTTCAGACCGGGACAGGACATACGAGCAGTACTTC. Its protein product is CASSSDRDRTYEQYF.

The V gene is TRBV9, the J gene TRBJ2-3, with a possible D match to TRBD2 (6 bases). The germline V and J ends were trimmed by 3 bases and 4 bases, with 15 bases remaining between them. This CDR3 region has 15 residues. Germline values: CDR1 SGDLS, CDR2 YYNGEE. The CDR3 is CASSAYSREADTQYF. DNA for the CDR3: TGTGCCAGCAGCGCGTATAGTAGGGAGGCAGATACGCAGTATTTT.

This chain connects TRBV28 to TRBJ2-3; TRBD1 matches at 8 bases. The CDR3 is 17 residues long. J gave up 0 bases and V 6 bases, and 11 bases lay outside the gene matches. The germline gives CDR1 MDHEN, CDR2 SYDVKM. The CDR3 region has the DNA TGTGCCAGCAGGGTTGTCGGACAGGGCTCTAGCACAGATACGCAGTATTTT. Encoded protein: CASRVVGQGSSTDTQYF.

The rearrangement joins TRBV11-2 to TRBJ1-1, with D perhaps TRBD1 (5 bases). Germline V gene data show CDR1 as SGHAT and CDR2 as FQNNGV. The CDR3 runs 11 residues. CDR3 nucleotides: TGTGCAGAAGGGGTAGCCGGGGAAGCTTTCTTT. This sequence encodes CAEGVAGEAFF.

The chain carries TRBV25-1 and TRBJ2-3; D is unclear. CDR3 length: 12 amino acids. Trimming removed 3 bases from V and 5 bases from J, with 6 bases in between. Germline V gene data show CDR1 as MGHDK and CDR2 as SYGVNS. CDR3 in amino acids: CASSEEIDTQYF. In nucleotides, the CDR3 is TGTGCCAGCAGTGAGGAGATAGATACGCAGTATTTT.

The rearrangement uses TRBV28 and TRBJ2-7; TRBD1 agrees at 8 bases. The CDR3 runs 13 residues. The V gene end was trimmed by 3 bases and the J gene end by 11 bases; junction bases not matched to a gene: 9. CDR1 MDHEN and CDR2 SYDVKM come from the germline V gene. The CDR3: CASSFRIHRGEYF. Here the CDR3 DNA reads TGTGCCAGCAGTTTCCGCATCCACAGGGGGGAGTACTTC.

This clone turned up a few times. The chain couples TRBV14 to TRBJ1-2; D gene uncertain. Germline V gene sequence: CDR1 SGHDN, CDR2 FVKESK. The CDR3 sequence is 11 residues long. V was trimmed by 4 bases and J by 7 bases, leaving 7 bases between them. The CDR3 sequence is CASSPGGGYTF. The CDR3 nucleotides read TGTGCCAGCAGCCCCGGAGGTGGCTACACCTTC.

This clone was counted once. The chain carries TRBV4-1 and TRBJ2-7; 11 bases are shared with TRBD2. The CDR3 is made up of 15 amino acids. J lost 3 bases, V lost 1 base, and 2 bases had no gene match. Germline-derived CDR1 and CDR2 are MGHRA and YSYEKL. Here the CDR3 DNA reads TGCGCCAGCAGCCAAGTAACTAGCGGGGGCTACGAGCAGTACTTC. Protein sequence: CASSQVTSGGYEQYF.

In its sample, this clone was seen once. The chain combines TRBV4-2 with TRBJ2-2, with 9 positions matching TRBD2. The junction had 6 bases not matched to a gene; V was cut back by 0 bases and J by 7 bases. CDR1 and CDR2 from the germline V gene are LGHNA and YNFKEQ. CDR3 length: 16 residues. CDR3 nucleotide sequence: TGTGCCAGCAGCCAAGAACAGCTAGCGGGGTTCGGGGAGCTGTTTTTT. Its translation is CASSQEQLAGFGELFF.

The chain links TRBV27 to TRBJ2-1, with a weak D call TRBD2 (6 bases). Germline V gene sequence: CDR1 MNHEY, CDR2 SMNVEV (reference sequence). Trimming removed 0 bases from V and 7 bases from J, with 7 bases in between. The CDR3 extends over 13 amino acids. The CDR3 nucleotides are TGTGCCAGCAGTTTATCAGGAGGGAATGAGCAGTTCTTC. Its protein is CASSLSGGNEQFF.

In its sample, this clone was seen once. The chain recombines TRBV7-6 with TRBJ2-1; 9 positions match TRBD2. Trimming at V came to 1 base and at J to 7 bases, leaving 11 bases not matched to a gene. Germline lookup yields CDR1 SGHVS and CDR2 FNYEAQ. CDR3 length equals 17 residues. CDR3 in amino acids: CASSLGQGGRVSNEQFF. The DNA for the CDR3 is TGTGCCAGCAGCTTAGGTCAGGGCGGGAGGGTCTCGAATGAGCAGTTCTTC.

V and J are TRBV27 and TRBJ2-7; possible D gene TRBD1, 6 bases. The CDR3 spans 13 residues. The V end lost 7 bases, the J end lost 0 bases, and 10 bases lay between the germline ends. Per germline, CDR1 MNHEY and CDR2 SMNVEV (reference sequence). The CDR3 reads CASMRGSSYEQYF. The CDR3 DNA sequence: TGTGCCAGCATGAGGGGGAGCTCCTACGAGCAGTACTTC.

The gene calls are TRBV29-1 and TRBJ1-6, with 9 bases identical to TRBD1. V gave up 7 bases and J gave up 4 bases; unmatched junction bases: 5. From germline, CDR1 is SQVTM and CDR2 ANQGSEA. The CDR3 length is 14 residues. CDR3 nucleotides: TGCAGCGCCCGACAGGGGGATTATAATTCACCCCTCCACTTT. Translation: CSARQGDYNSPLHF.

The chain is built from TRBV7-2 and TRBJ2-7; a weak D match, TRBD1 (5 bases). The CDR3 is 15 amino acids. V lost 5 bases and J 2 bases, leaving 16 bases between the germline ends. Germline CDR1 is SGHTA and CDR2 is FQGNSA. The CDR3 spells CASSPRQSPTYEQYF. The DNA for the CDR3 is TGTGCCAGCAGCCCCCGACAGAGCCCAACCTACGAGCAGTACTTC.

V and J are TRBV19 and TRBJ1-3, with 9 positions matching TRBD1. There are 16 residues in the CDR3. V was pared by 7 bases and J by 0 bases, with 7 bases of the junction left unmatched. Germline loops: CDR1 LNHDA, CDR2 SQIVND (reference sequence). The CDR3 nucleotides read TGTGCCAGTACCGCGGGACAGGGATCCTCTGGAAACACCATATATTTT. This sequence encodes CASTAGQGSSGNTIYF.

This chain links TRBV6-6 with TRBJ1-1; D not resolved. The CDR3 length is 13 residues. V lost 8 bases and J 4 bases, leaving 14 bases between the germline ends. Germline values: CDR1 MNHNY, CDR2 SVGAGI (reference sequence). This CDR3 reads CASGGPTRTEAFF. The CDR3 DNA reads TGTGCCAGCGGCGGCCCTACCCGCACTGAAGCTTTCTTT.

The sample holds one count of this clone. The CDR3 region is CASSVQESSYNEQFF. The CDR3 DNA is TGTGCCAGTAGTGTACAGGAGAGCTCCTACAATGAGCAGTTCTTC. The V call is TRBV19, the J call TRBJ2-1; tentatively, D is TRBD1 (5 bases). V gave up 5 bases and J gave up 0 bases, with 11 bases separating them. Germline CDR1 LNHDA, CDR2 SQIVND (reference sequence). CDR3 length: 15 residues.

The chain couples TRBV5-1 to TRBJ2-7; 8 nucleotides align to TRBD1. Unmatched junction bases numbered 9, after V lost 7 bases and J lost 3 bases. The CDR3 is made up of 14 amino acids. CDR1 SGHRS and CDR2 YFSETQ come from the germline V gene. In DNA form, the CDR3 reads TGCGCCAGCGGGGCCGGGACAGGCTTCTACGAGCAGTACTTC. Protein product: CASGAGTGFYEQYF.

The chain uses TRBV27 and TRBJ2-7; 9 nucleotides match TRBD1. The J segment lost 7 bases and the V segment lost 6 bases, leaving 13 bases of the junction unmatched. The length of the CDR3 is 15 residues. Germline lookup yields CDR1 MNHEY and CDR2 SMNVEV (reference sequence). CDR3 in DNA: TGTGCCAGCAGCTCCCGGGGACAGGGTTTGTCGGAGCAGTACTTC. Encoded protein: CASSSRGQGLSEQYF.

The V and J genes are TRBV4-1 and TRBJ2-1; 8 bases align to TRBD2. Germline V lookup: CDR1 MGHRA, CDR2 YSYEKL. V trimming: 6 bases; J trimming: 7 bases; junction bases outside the gene matches: 8. This CDR3 comprises 14 residues. The CDR3 reads CASRDWSGSNEQFF. The CDR3 DNA follows: TGCGCCAGCAGGGATTGGAGCGGGAGTAATGAGCAGTTCTTC.

This clone was found a few times. The CDR3 DNA reads as TGTGCCACCAGCGAGGACAGATATGTCAAAAACATTCAGTACTTC. Translation: CATSEDRYVKNIQYF. This chain uses TRBV15 with TRBJ2-4; D is perhaps TRBD1 (6 bases). Between the trimmed V and J ends, which lost 5 bases and 3 bases, there was a span of 14 bases. In germline, CDR1 is LNHNV, CDR2 YYDKDF (reference sequence). The CDR3 is made up of 15 amino acids.

This clone was seen only a few times. V usage is TRBV29-1 and J usage is TRBJ1-2; TRBD1 agrees at 9 bases. The CDR3 sequence is 15 residues long. CDR1 and CDR2 from the germline V gene are SQVTM and ANQGSEA. Unmatched junction bases numbered 16, after V lost 7 bases and J lost 7 bases. CDR3 protein: CSAITDRGFSGGYTF. The CDR3 DNA reads TGCAGCGCCATCACTGACAGGGGGTTCTCGGGTGGCTACACCTTC.

The rearrangement links TRBV11-2 to TRBJ2-1, with D possibly matching TRBD1 (6 bases). This CDR3 has 12 amino acids. V was trimmed by 5 bases and J by 8 bases, leaving 10 bases between them. CDR1 SGHAT and CDR2 FQNNGV come from the germline V gene. For the CDR3, the DNA is TGTGCCAGCAGCACACAGGGCGATGAGCAGTTCTTC. Translated: CASSTQGDEQFF.

V gene TRBV10-2 combines with J gene TRBJ1-6, with D possibly matching TRBD1 (5 bases). In germline, CDR1 is WSHSY, CDR2 SAAADI. The CDR3 contains 15 residues. Trimming cost V 8 bases and J 5 bases, with 16 bases left between them. This CDR3 reads CASLYQGTDNSPLHF. The DNA of the CDR3 is TGCGCCAGCCTCTACCAGGGAACGGATAATTCACCCCTCCACTTT.